This T cell receptor beta chain came from a study of cytomegalovirus exposure and HLA in healthy donors. About this clone itself: The target antigen is unknown.

The study, taken as a whole, reports: Most observed TCR sequences were rare, whereas some public TCRs were detected in many donors. Confirmation in vitro established that three CMV-associated chains were specific for CMV antigens. In a later analysis, TCR beta V- and J-gene trimming was associated with a missense DCLRE1C variant. Donors belonging to an Asian-associated ancestry cluster reportedly showed fewer N-insertions in productive TCRs than the approximately 700-donor mean, according to what a later analysis found.

The PCR made use of 60 Vbeta and 13 Jbeta primers. Profiling relied on immunoSEQ multiplex PCR, and the TCRdb table lists in-frame clones only, not all of them. The data contain about 140,000 clones, approximately 71% of them singletons. CDR1 is MDHEN and CDR2 is SYDVKM in the germline V gene. This CDR3 region has 17 residues. With 6 bases clipped from V and 0 bases from J, the junction kept 11 bases outside the gene matches. The J gene is TRBJ1-5, the V gene TRBV28; TRBD1 matches 7 bases. The TCR comes from a man between 40 and 49 years old in good health and CMV-seronegative. The specimen was PBMCs. The CDR3 loop reads CASRIYRGHYSNQPQHF. In nucleotides, the CDR3 is TGTGCCAGCAGAATCTACAGGGGACATTATAGCAATCAGCCCCAGCATTTT.